This T cell receptor (beta chain) was identified in a study of T cells after yellow fever vaccination. Study results and limitations: Clonotypes found in both CD4 and CD8 compartments made up a small share.

TCRdb recomputed calls from the 5' RACE reads with MiXCR, one row per CDR3 protein. Among 300,000 to 350,000 distinct CDR3 sequences, 3.5% to 4.5% were seen once, and the ten largest hold 20% to 25%. A note on this clonotype: The target antigen is unknown.

Looked up from germline, CDR1 is DFQATT and CDR2 is SNEGSKA (reference sequence). V dropped 6 bases and J dropped 3 bases, with 12 bases sitting between them. The CDR3 is 13 amino acids. The specimen was PBMCs, collected 5 days after the yellow fever booster vaccination. This clonotype originated in a man aged 18 to 30 who received the YFV17D yellow fever vaccine. The J gene is TRBJ2-1, the V gene TRBV20-1; no definite D call. CDR3 nucleotide sequence: TGCAGTGCCCTCGAGCCTGACTACAATGAGCAGTTCTTC. Its protein is CSALEPDYNEQFF.